What follows describes a single T cell receptor (beta chain). It was RNA transcripts that yielded the amplified TCR beta CDR3 regions. The TCR CDR3 first-round RT-PCR relied on the HTBI primer set. TCRdb fed the multiplex PCR reads into MiXCR, producing one record per CDR3 protein. The sample has about 600,000 distinct CDR3 sequences; about a sixth are singletons. Disease lasting under 3 months, a NOSPECS grade of at least 4, and a Clinical Activity Score of at least 3 were features of the ophthalmopathy patients. This sample holds PBMCs from roughly 10 ml fresh peripheral blood. The germline gives CDR1 MDHEN, CDR2 SYDVKM. V lost 3 bases and J 10 bases, leaving 25 bases between the germline ends. CDR3 length: 17 residues. The data were obtained in a study of T cells in Graves' hyperthyroidism and ophthalmopathy. At the level of the study: Peripheral blood was drawn at first diagnosis, prior to all treatment.

The gene calls are TRBV28 and TRBJ2-1; the D gene is possibly TRBD2 (7 bases). This clonotype was obtained from a woman aged 35 to 49 with Graves' ophthalmopathy. What was sequenced was blood. The CDR3 coding sequence is TGTGCCAGCAGTTTTTCGGTCCGCGGGGGCTTCCGTACGGAGCAGTTCTTC. Translated, it gives CASSFSVRGGFRTEQFF.